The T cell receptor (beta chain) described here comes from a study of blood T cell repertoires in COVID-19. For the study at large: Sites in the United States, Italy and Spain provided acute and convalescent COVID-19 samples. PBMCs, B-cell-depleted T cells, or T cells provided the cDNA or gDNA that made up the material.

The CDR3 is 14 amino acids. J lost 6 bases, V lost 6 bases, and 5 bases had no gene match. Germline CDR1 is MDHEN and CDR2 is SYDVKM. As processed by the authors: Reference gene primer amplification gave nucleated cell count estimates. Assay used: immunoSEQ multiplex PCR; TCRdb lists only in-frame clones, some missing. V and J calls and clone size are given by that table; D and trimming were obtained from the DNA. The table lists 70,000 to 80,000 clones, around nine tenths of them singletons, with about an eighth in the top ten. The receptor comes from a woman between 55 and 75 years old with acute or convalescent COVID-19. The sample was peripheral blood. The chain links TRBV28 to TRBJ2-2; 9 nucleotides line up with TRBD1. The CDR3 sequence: CASRLYRGPGELFF. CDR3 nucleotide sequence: TGTGCCAGCAGACTCTACAGGGGGCCCGGGGAGCTGTTTTTT.